Listed here is a single T cell receptor (beta chain). This receptor's antigen is unknown. Per-nucleotide qualities are absent, and no much larger clonotype sits a single base away. This record comes from a study of T cells in tumors and immune-related adverse events (dated by TCRdb to the early 2020s). Per the publication, the treatment or condition label means: nivolumab (PD-1 blockade) given before sampling. The DNeasy Blood and Tissue Kit was used to extract DNA from formalin-fixed paraffin-embedded specimens. The TCR beta locus was amplified and sequenced with the immunoSEQ assay, yielding bulk TCR Vbeta CDR3 data. In the source study's methods: CDR3s were excluded if they were non-productive, were shorter than 7 amino acids, or did not start with C or end with F/W. Only specimens with at least 1000 reads were analysed, and clonotypes were defined at the amino acid level. To compute clonality, Pielou's evenness was subtracted from 1. Library sizes were equalized by abundance-weighted random subsampling with replacement, repeated 100 times to report 95% confidence intervals. The Morisita overlap index was used to quantify repertoire overlap, and the top 40 clones in each specimen were examined for overlap with the irAE. Not all clones reach the TCRdb copy of this immuneACCESS table, which keeps in-frame sequences only. Checked studies attribute under half of the gap to unresolved V genes and leave the rest unexplained. Clonal size and the V and J genes are those of that table, whereas D and trimming came from the DNA. The sample profile shows roughly 8,300 clones; 94% of them were found once. The ten largest clones capture approximately 2.2% of the sample.

The CDR3, from cysteine to phenylalanine, totals 14 residues. Only the CDR3 DNA stays, 42 bases, in frame from base 1. V trim: 4 bases; J trim: 2 bases; unmatched bases: 1. Reading the germline V gene (reference sequence) gives CDR1 SGHAT and CDR2 FQDESV. Here the sequenced sample was lymph node tissue, taken from a patient treated with anti-PD-1 therapy. The chain was built from TRBV11-1 and TRBJ2-3; TRBD1 agrees with 9 junctional bases. The TCR was taken from a female donor with metastatic renal cell carcinoma. The CDR3 in this case is CASSWDRATDTQYF. Here is the DNA: TGTGCCAGCAGCTGGGACAGGGCCACAGATACGCAGTATTTT.